A selection of T cell receptor beta chains follows, all from one sample in a study of control samples from healthy donors and cancer patients. Sequencing used immunoSEQ multiplex PCR; TCRdb keeps in-frame clones, though not all of them. This sample has about 170,000 clones, with 90% to 95% found just once. Specimen: blood. The receptors shown here come from a woman aged 18 to 35 in good health. Both conserved end residues are part of each CDR3. Fields, in order: D gene, J gene, clone size, V gene, CDR3 DNA, CDR3 protein. The D gene is left open where the match is weak. Size values are once, few and many counts, or a class for expanded clones, and some rows have none.

d_call: .
j_call: TRBJ2-5
clone_size: .
v_call: TRBV7-9
cdr3_nt: TGTGCCAGCAGCCTCGGTCGTAGGGAGACCCAGTACTTC
cdr3_aa: CASSLGRRETQYF

d_call: .
j_call: TRBJ1-2
clone_size: .
v_call: TRBV6-5
cdr3_nt: TGTGCCAGCACTACGGGATCTTTGGAGAGGTGGACCTTC
cdr3_aa: CASTTGSLERWTF

d_call: .
j_call: TRBJ2-3
clone_size: .
v_call: TRBV6-5
cdr3_nt: TGTGCCAGCAGCTCGGTCGGGGTTAGCACAGATACGCAGTATTTT
cdr3_aa: CASSSVGVSTDTQYF

d_call: .
j_call: TRBJ1-5
clone_size: .
v_call: TRBV2
cdr3_nt: TGTGCCAGCAGTGAACAGTCTCGTTGGGCCCAGCATTTT
cdr3_aa: CASSEQSRWAQHF

d_call: .
j_call: TRBJ1-2
clone_size: once
v_call: TRBV4-1
cdr3_nt: TGCGCCAGCAGCCAAGGGCCCATTAGCTATGGCTACACCTTC
cdr3_aa: CASSQGPISYGYTF

d_call: .
j_call: TRBJ1-4
clone_size: once
v_call: TRBV9
cdr3_nt: TGTGCCAGCAGCGTAGGAGGGAGTGAAAAACTGTTTTTT
cdr3_aa: CASSVGGSEKLFF

d_call: .
j_call: TRBJ1-2
clone_size: .
v_call: TRBV7-2
cdr3_nt: TGTGCCAGCAGCTTAAATCCGGGGAACTATGGCTACACCTTC
cdr3_aa: CASSLNPGNYGYTF

d_call: .
j_call: TRBJ2-1
clone_size: .
v_call: TRBV7-9
cdr3_nt: TGTGCCAGCAGCTTCGAGGAGAATCCTAATGAGCAGTTCTTC
cdr3_aa: CASSFEENPNEQFF

d_call: TRBD2
j_call: TRBJ2-2
clone_size: once
v_call: TRBV4-1
cdr3_nt: TGCGCCAGCAGCCAAACCCTTAGCGGGGGGCGGTACACCGGGGAGCTGTTTTTT
cdr3_aa: CASSQTLSGGRYTGELFF

d_call: .
j_call: TRBJ1-2
clone_size: .
v_call: TRBV3-1/TRBV3-2
cdr3_nt: TGTGCCAGCAGCCAAGAAGGTGGGAGGTCCGGCTACACCTTC
cdr3_aa: CASSQEGGRSGYTF

d_call: .
j_call: TRBJ2-7
clone_size: .
v_call: TRBV7-9
cdr3_nt: TGTGCCAGCAGCTTAGCCTTCGGTTTGGCATCCACCTACGAGCAGTACTTC
cdr3_aa: CASSLAFGLASTYEQYF

d_call: .
j_call: TRBJ1-5
clone_size: .
v_call: TRBV19
cdr3_nt: TGTGCCAGTAGTGCCCGACAGCGTACTCAGCCCCAGCATTTT
cdr3_aa: CASSARQRTQPQHF

d_call: .
j_call: TRBJ1-3
clone_size: .
v_call: TRBV5-1
cdr3_nt: TGCGCCAGCCATGAGGGTGGGCACTACGGAAACACCATATATTTT
cdr3_aa: CASHEGGHYGNTIYF

d_call: TRBD1
j_call: TRBJ2-7
clone_size: .
v_call: TRBV11-3
cdr3_nt: TGTGCCAGCAGCCCGGGACAGCCCCACGAGCAGTACTTC
cdr3_aa: CASSPGQPHEQYF

d_call: .
j_call: TRBJ2-5
clone_size: .
v_call: TRBV7-9
cdr3_nt: TGTGCCAGCAGCTTGAGGGGTTCAAACTTACAAGAGACCCAGTACTTC
cdr3_aa: CASSLRGSNLQETQYF

d_call: .
j_call: TRBJ2-7
clone_size: .
v_call: TRBV12-3/TRBV12-4
cdr3_nt: TGTGCCAGCAGTTTATTACGGGACGAGCAGTACTTC
cdr3_aa: CASSLLRDEQYF

d_call: .
j_call: TRBJ2-1
clone_size: .
v_call: TRBV7-3
cdr3_nt: TGTGCCAGCAGCTTACGGTCGGGGGATGAGCAGTTCTTC
cdr3_aa: CASSLRSGDEQFF

d_call: TRBD1
j_call: TRBJ1-4
clone_size: once
v_call: TRBV6-5
cdr3_nt: TGTGCCAGCAGTTATGGGGACAGCCACGGGGCTGAAAAACTGTTTTTT
cdr3_aa: CASSYGDSHGAEKLFF

d_call: .
j_call: TRBJ2-7
clone_size: .
v_call: TRBV13
cdr3_nt: TGTGCCAGCAGCCTCTGGGACGGATCCTACGAGCAGTACTTC
cdr3_aa: CASSLWDGSYEQYF

d_call: .
j_call: TRBJ1-3
clone_size: .
v_call: TRBV5-4
cdr3_nt: TGTGCCAGCAGCCTTTTCGGCTCTGGAAACACCATATATTTT
cdr3_aa: CASSLFGSGNTIYF

d_call: TRBD1
j_call: TRBJ1-1
clone_size: .
v_call: TRBV7-2
cdr3_nt: TGTGCCAGCAGCCAGGGGGCTACGAACACTGAAGCTTTCTTT
cdr3_aa: CASSQGATNTEAFF

d_call: .
j_call: TRBJ1-2
clone_size: .
v_call: TRBV7-2
cdr3_nt: TGTGCCAGCAGCTTAGCGTCGGGGAGGTGGGATGGCTACACCTTC
cdr3_aa: CASSLASGRWDGYTF

d_call: TRBD2
j_call: TRBJ2-7
clone_size: .
v_call: TRBV28
cdr3_nt: TGTGCCAGCAGTTCCCCAGCGGGAGGGCCAAAGCAGTACTTC
cdr3_aa: CASSSPAGGPKQYF

d_call: .
j_call: TRBJ1-2
clone_size: .
v_call: TRBV7-2
cdr3_nt: TGTGCCAGCAGCCCTGTCTGGCGGGACAACTATGGCTACACCTTC
cdr3_aa: CASSPVWRDNYGYTF

d_call: .
j_call: TRBJ2-3
clone_size: .
v_call: TRBV9
cdr3_nt: TGTGCCAGCAGCGTGGGGCAGGGCCTCACAGATACGCAGTATTTT
cdr3_aa: CASSVGQGLTDTQYF

d_call: .
j_call: TRBJ1-1
clone_size: .
v_call: TRBV15
cdr3_nt: TGTGCCACCAGCAATGCGGAAAAAATCTTCGGGGACACTGAAGCTTTCTTT
cdr3_aa: CATSNAEKIFGDTEAFF

d_call: .
j_call: TRBJ1-5
clone_size: .
v_call: TRBV15
cdr3_nt: TGTGCCACCAGCAGAGATAAGATCGGTAAGGGACAGCCCCAGCATTTT
cdr3_aa: CATSRDKIGKGQPQHF

d_call: .
j_call: TRBJ1-1
clone_size: .
v_call: TRBV6-5
cdr3_nt: TGTGCCAGCGGGCGGGGGAACACTGAAGCTTTCTTT
cdr3_aa: CASGRGNTEAFF

d_call: .
j_call: TRBJ1-4
clone_size: .
v_call: TRBV28
cdr3_nt: TGTGCCAGCAGTATACAGGGTGGTAATGAAAAACTGTTTTTT
cdr3_aa: CASSIQGGNEKLFF

d_call: .
j_call: TRBJ1-5
clone_size: .
v_call: TRBV19
cdr3_nt: TGTGCCAGTAGTAACCGGGACTACAATCAGCCCCAGCATTTT
cdr3_aa: CASSNRDYNQPQHF

d_call: .
j_call: TRBJ1-1
clone_size: .
v_call: TRBV9
cdr3_nt: TGTGCCAGCAGCAGCCACCAGGGCGCCACTGAAGCTTTCTTT
cdr3_aa: CASSSHQGATEAFF

d_call: TRBD1
j_call: TRBJ1-1
clone_size: .
v_call: TRBV27
cdr3_nt: TGTGCCAGCAGTTTATGGGGACAGGGGGCGATCGAGGGGAACACTGAAGCTTTCTTT
cdr3_aa: CASSLWGQGAIEGNTEAFF

d_call: .
j_call: TRBJ1-1
clone_size: .
v_call: TRBV19
cdr3_nt: TGTGCCAGTAGTTTGGACCGGGACACTGAAGCTTTCTTT
cdr3_aa: CASSLDRDTEAFF

d_call: TRBD1
j_call: TRBJ2-3
clone_size: .
v_call: TRBV7-9
cdr3_nt: TGTGCCAGCAGTCGCCCGGGACAGGGGGCCGATACGCAGTATTTT
cdr3_aa: CASSRPGQGADTQYF

d_call: TRBD2
j_call: TRBJ2-2
clone_size: once
v_call: TRBV5-6
cdr3_nt: TGTGCCAGCAGCTCTCAACTAGCGGGGCCATCTTGGGGGGAGCTGTTTTTT
cdr3_aa: CASSSQLAGPSWGELFF

d_call: TRBD1
j_call: TRBJ1-2
clone_size: once
v_call: TRBV4-1
cdr3_nt: TGCGCCAGCAGCCAAGATTCTACTGGGGACAGGGTCAACTATCTCTATGGCTACACCTTC
cdr3_aa: CASSQDSTGDRVNYLYGYTF

d_call: TRBD1
j_call: TRBJ1-6
clone_size: .
v_call: TRBV27
cdr3_nt: TGTGCCAGCAGTACCCGGGACAGGGGGGGTTCACCCCTCCACTTT
cdr3_aa: CASSTRDRGGSPLHF

d_call: TRBD1
j_call: TRBJ1-6
clone_size: .
v_call: TRBV7-2
cdr3_nt: TGTGCCAGCAGCTTACTTTCGACAGGGGATTCACCCCTCCACTTT
cdr3_aa: CASSLLSTGDSPLHF

d_call: TRBD2
j_call: TRBJ2-1
clone_size: .
v_call: TRBV5-1
cdr3_nt: TGCGCCAGCAGCAGTGGACTAGCGGGGCGCAATGAGCAGTTCTTC
cdr3_aa: CASSSGLAGRNEQFF

d_call: .
j_call: TRBJ2-3
clone_size: .
v_call: TRBV27
cdr3_nt: TGTGCCAGCAGTACCCGCTTTAGCACAGATACGCAGTATTTT
cdr3_aa: CASSTRFSTDTQYF

d_call: .
j_call: TRBJ1-1
clone_size: once
v_call: TRBV11-2
cdr3_nt: TGTGCCAGCAGCCCGCTTGGGAACTTCAGGAGGAACACTGAAGCTTTCTTT
cdr3_aa: CASSPLGNFRRNTEAFF

d_call: .
j_call: TRBJ2-1
clone_size: .
v_call: TRBV24-1
cdr3_nt: TGTGCCACCAGTGATTTGAGCATGGGGACCTACAATGAGCAGTTCTTC
cdr3_aa: CATSDLSMGTYNEQFF

d_call: .
j_call: TRBJ2-5
clone_size: .
v_call: TRBV2
cdr3_nt: TGTGCCAGCAGTTTCGGGGAGACCCAGTACTTC
cdr3_aa: CASSFGETQYF

d_call: TRBD2
j_call: TRBJ2-2
clone_size: once
v_call: TRBV19
cdr3_nt: TGTGCCAGTAGCCCCGGACTAGCGGGAGACCTCCTGAACACCGGGGAGCTGTTTTTT
cdr3_aa: CASSPGLAGDLLNTGELFF

d_call: .
j_call: TRBJ2-3
clone_size: .
v_call: TRBV18
cdr3_nt: TGTGCCAGCTCACCCGGACAGTTAACAGATACGCAGTATTTT
cdr3_aa: CASSPGQLTDTQYF

d_call: .
j_call: TRBJ2-1
clone_size: .
v_call: TRBV28
cdr3_nt: TGTGCCAGCAGTTGGGTCCGGGAGCAGTTCTTC
cdr3_aa: CASSWVREQFF

d_call: TRBD2
j_call: TRBJ2-3
clone_size: .
v_call: TRBV6-5
cdr3_nt: TGTGCCAGCTCTCCGGGACTAGCAATAGATACGCAGTATTTT
cdr3_aa: CASSPGLAIDTQYF

d_call: .
j_call: TRBJ1-1
clone_size: .
v_call: TRBV29-1
cdr3_nt: TGCAGCGTTCGCGACAGACCGGGCACTGAAGCTTTCTTT
cdr3_aa: CSVRDRPGTEAFF

d_call: TRBD1
j_call: TRBJ2-7
clone_size: .
v_call: TRBV4-1
cdr3_nt: TGCGCCGGAGGGACAGGGGAAGGCGAGCAGTACTTC
cdr3_aa: CAGGTGEGEQYF

d_call: .
j_call: TRBJ1-3
clone_size: .
v_call: TRBV5-1
cdr3_nt: TGCGCCAGCAGCCTCTCTGTGGGGACTTACTCTGGAAACACCATATATTTT
cdr3_aa: CASSLSVGTYSGNTIYF

d_call: .
j_call: TRBJ2-2
clone_size: .
v_call: TRBV6-5
cdr3_nt: TGTGCCAGCACCCCCTCGTACCCGAACACCGGGGAGCTGTTTTTT
cdr3_aa: CASTPSYPNTGELFF

d_call: .
j_call: TRBJ2-5
clone_size: .
v_call: TRBV15
cdr3_nt: TGTGCCACCAGCGAGACCCTTCCTGGGCGGGGACTGGCAGAGACCCAGTACTTC
cdr3_aa: CATSETLPGRGLAETQYF

d_call: .
j_call: TRBJ1-4
clone_size: .
v_call: TRBV25-1
cdr3_nt: TGTGCCAGCAGTGCGTCAGGGTTTTCTGAAAAACTGTTTTTT
cdr3_aa: CASSASGFSEKLFF